This TCR beta chain is drawn from a study of Tregs in tolerant kidney transplant recipients. Assay used: immunoSEQ multiplex PCR; TCRdb lists only in-frame clones, some missing. Among about 44,000 clones listed, nearly 97% were seen once. The V gene's germline CDR1 is SGHRS and CDR2 YFSETQ. The V gene lost 0 bases and the J gene lost 5 bases, with 10 bases spanning the gap. The CDR3 has 14 residues. As for this clone: Its target is not known.

Sequencing was carried out using Tregs from blood cultured with allogeneic cells. The receptor comes from a human donor in good health. The chain employs TRBV5-1 and TRBJ2-3, with no clear D. DNA for the CDR3: TGCGCCAGCAGCTTGGGACTGGCCGAAGATACGCAGTATTTT. It translates to CASSLGLAEDTQYF.